A selection of T cell receptor beta chains follows, all from one sample in a study of blood T cells in healthy people across ages. TCRdb passed the 5' RACE reads through MiXCR, listing each CDR3 protein once. This sample has 700,000 or so distinct CDR3 sequences, with around a fifth found just once. The source material was blood. The receptors here all came from a man in his sixties or seventies in good health. Both conserved end residues are part of each CDR3. A D gene is named only where the DNA matches it firmly. The size field is filled for only some rows; it gives once, few, many or a size class.

clone size,D gene,CDR3 length,V gene,J gene,CDR3 protein,CDR3 DNA
NA,TRBD1,13,TRBV29-1,TRBJ1-1,CSVALQGDTEAFF,TGCAGCGTTGCCCTCCAGGGGGACACTGAAGCTTTCTTT
many,NA,14,TRBV5-5,TRBJ1-4,CASSLQGRDEKLFF,TGTGCCAGCAGCTTACAGGGAAGGGACGAAAAACTGTTTTTT
few,TRBD1,17,TRBV5-1,TRBJ2-1,CASSLIFRGQGNNEQFF,TGCGCCAGCAGCTTGATTTTTCGAGGACAGGGTAACAATGAGCAGTTTTTC
many,TRBD1,13,TRBV19,TRBJ1-2,CASKQGPNYGYTF,TGTGCCAGTAAACAGGGGCCTAACTATGGCTACACCTTC
few,NA,14,TRBV19,TRBJ1-2,CASSDGARVYGYTF,TGTGCCAGTAGTGACGGGGCACGCGTCTATGGCTACACCTTC
few,NA,13,TRBV10-3,TRBJ2-5,CASSATHQETQYF,TGTGCCTCGAGTGCGACCCACCAAGAGACCCAGTACTTC
NA,NA,11,TRBV20-1,TRBJ1-1,CFVPRNTEAFF,TGCTTTGTGCCGCGGAACACTGAAGCTTTCTTT
NA,NA,12,TRBV12-3/TRBV12-4,TRBJ1-3,CASSGNEGTIYF,TGTGCCAGCAGTGGGAATGAGGGCACCATATATTTT
NA,NA,15,TRBV18,TRBJ1-2,CASSPSGGYGYGYTF,TGTGCCAGCTCACCATCTGGGGGCTACGGCTATGGCTACACCTTC
few,NA,15,TRBV7-2,TRBJ1-1,CASSLFEGLNTEAFF,TGTGCCAGCAGCTTATTTGAGGGTTTGAACACTGAAGCTTTCTTT
few,NA,15,TRBV9,TRBJ2-3,CASSVGGFSTDTQYF,TGTGCCAGCAGCGTAGGGGGATTTTCCACAGATACGCAGTATTTT
few,NA,17,TRBV12-3/TRBV12-4,TRBJ2-1,CVSSLGTVIFSYNEQFF,TGTGTCAGCAGTTTAGGGACGGTCATTTTCTCCTACAATGAGCAGTTCTTC
NA,NA,13,TRBV11-2,TRBJ2-5,CASSLEFVETQYF,TGTGCCAGCAGCTTAGAGTTCGTGGAGACCCAGTACTTC
NA,TRBD2,14,TRBV12-3/TRBV12-4,TRBJ2-3,CASIVGGSTDTQYF,TGTGCCAGCATTGTGGGGGGGTCCACAGATACGCAGTATTTT
NA,NA,12,TRBV11-2,TRBJ2-7,CASSLDLNEQYF,TGTGCCAGCAGCTTAGATCTCAACGAGCAGTACTTC
few,TRBD1,14,TRBV5-1,TRBJ1-5,CASSLTGGTQPQHF,TGCGCCAGCAGCTTAACAGGGGGCACTCAGCCCCAGCATTTT
many,NA,13,TRBV29-1,TRBJ2-5,CSVYGAGQETQYF,TGCAGCGTCTACGGGGCGGGACAAGAGACCCAGTACTTC
NA,NA,16,TRBV7-9,TRBJ2-3,CASSSNPGTREDTQYF,TGTGCCAGCAGCTCAAATCCCGGGACAAGAGAAGATACGCAGTATTTT
NA,NA,15,TRBV2,TRBJ2-3,CASSLGRIRTDTQYF,TGTGCCAGCAGTTTAGGTCGGATTCGCACAGATACGCAGTATTTT
few,TRBD2,16,TRBV7-6,TRBJ2-1,CASSTSSGMGYNEQFF,TGTGCCAGCAGCACCTCTAGCGGCATGGGTTACAATGAGCAGTTCTTC
NA,NA,9,TRBV14,TRBJ2-1,CASGLTQFF,TGTGCCAGCGGACTTACGCAGTTCTTC
NA,TRBD1,15,TRBV3-1,TRBJ2-3,CASSSNRGRTDTQYF,TGTGCCAGCAGCTCAAACAGGGGGCGAACAGATACGCAGTATTTT
NA,NA,14,TRBV7-2,TRBJ2-1,CASNPERSYNEQFF,TGTGCCAGCAATCCCGAGCGGAGCTACAATGAGCAGTTCTTC
NA,NA,14,TRBV19,TRBJ2-3,CASSIDSSIDTQYF,TGTGCCAGTAGTATAGACAGTTCCATAGATACGCAGTATTTT
NA,NA,12,TRBV7-2,TRBJ1-3,CASSVHLGTLHF,TGTGCCAGCAGCGTCCACTTGGGCACGCTGCATTTT
many,NA,11,TRBV20-1,TRBJ2-7,CSPEGAYEQYF,TGCAGTCCCGAAGGGGCCTACGAGCAGTACTTC
many,NA,15,TRBV5-5,TRBJ2-5,CASSFNPGTRETQYF,TGTGCCAGCAGCTTTAATCCAGGGACCAGGGAGACCCAGTACTTC
NA,TRBD2,17,TRBV4-1,TRBJ2-3,CASSRGGIAGVVDTQYF,TGCGCCAGCAGCCGCGGTGGAATAGCGGGAGTTGTAGATACGCAGTATTTT
NA,NA,18,TRBV5-4,TRBJ2-2,CASTWRFGSSVNTGELFF,TGTGCCAGCACTTGGAGATTCGGTTCGAGCGTCAACACCGGGGAGCTGTTTTTT
many,NA,13,TRBV28,TRBJ1-2,CASMAGYGIGYTF,TGTGCCAGCATGGCGGGGTACGGAATCGGCTACACCTTC
NA,TRBD1,15,TRBV10-1,TRBJ2-1,CASSRDRGGRNEQFF,TGCGCCAGCAGTCGTGACAGGGGGGGAAGGAATGAGCAGTTCTTC
few,NA,14,TRBV7-2,TRBJ2-3,CASSPPSGTDTQYF,TGTGCCAGCAGCCCTCCTAGTGGCACAGATACGCAGTATTTT
few,NA,13,TRBV5-1,TRBJ1-5,CASRRGSNQPQHF,TGCGCCAGCAGAAGGGGTAGCAATCAGCCCCAGCATTTT
few,NA,15,TRBV28,TRBJ1-3,CASSLLGGSGNTIYF,TGTGCCAGCAGTCTCCTCGGGGGGTCTGGAAACACCATATATTTT
few,NA,12,TRBV7-2,TRBJ2-3,CASSAPDSTQYF,TGTGCCAGCAGCGCGCCGGACAGTACGCAGTATTTT